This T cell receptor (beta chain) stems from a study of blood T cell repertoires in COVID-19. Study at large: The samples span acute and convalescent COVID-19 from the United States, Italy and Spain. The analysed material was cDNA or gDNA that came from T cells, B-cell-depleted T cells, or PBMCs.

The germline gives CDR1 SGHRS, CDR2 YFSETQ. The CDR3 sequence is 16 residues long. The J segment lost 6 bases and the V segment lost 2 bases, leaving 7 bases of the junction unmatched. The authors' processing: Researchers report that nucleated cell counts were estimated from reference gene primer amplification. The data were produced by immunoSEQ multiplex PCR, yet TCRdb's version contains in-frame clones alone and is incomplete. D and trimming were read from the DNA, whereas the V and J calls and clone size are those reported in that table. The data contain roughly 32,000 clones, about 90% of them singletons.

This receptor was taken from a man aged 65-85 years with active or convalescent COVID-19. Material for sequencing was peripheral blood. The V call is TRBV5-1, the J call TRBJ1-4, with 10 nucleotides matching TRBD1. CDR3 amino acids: CASSFSRTGGYEKLFF. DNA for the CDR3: TGCGCCAGCAGCTTTTCGAGGACAGGGGGTTATGAAAAACTGTTTTTT.